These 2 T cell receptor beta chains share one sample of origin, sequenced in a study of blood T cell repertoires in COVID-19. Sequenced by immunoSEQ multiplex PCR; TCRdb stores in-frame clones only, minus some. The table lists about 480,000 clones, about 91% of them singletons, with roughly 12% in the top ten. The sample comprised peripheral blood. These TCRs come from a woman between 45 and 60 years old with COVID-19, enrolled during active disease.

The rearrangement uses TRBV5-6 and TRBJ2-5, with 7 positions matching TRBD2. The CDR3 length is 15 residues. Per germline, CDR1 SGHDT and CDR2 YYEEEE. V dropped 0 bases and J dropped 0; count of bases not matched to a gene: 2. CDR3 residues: CASSLVGGNQETQYF. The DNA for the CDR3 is TGTGCCAGCAGCTTGGTCGGGGGGAACCAAGAGACCCAGTACTTC.

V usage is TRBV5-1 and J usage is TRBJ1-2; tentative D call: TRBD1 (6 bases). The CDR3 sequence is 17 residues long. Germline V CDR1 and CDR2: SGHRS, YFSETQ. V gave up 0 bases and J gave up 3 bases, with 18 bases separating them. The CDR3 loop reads CASSLEVTGRPYYGYTF. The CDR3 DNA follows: TGCGCCAGCAGCTTGGAGGTCACAGGGCGACCTTACTATGGCTACACCTTC. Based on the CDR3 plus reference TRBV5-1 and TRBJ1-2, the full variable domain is KAGVTQTPRYLIKTRGQQVTLSCSPISGHRSVSWYQQTPGQGLQFLFEYFSETQRNKGNFPGRFSGRQFSNSRSEMNVSTLELGDSALYLCASSLEVTGRPYYGYTFGSGTRLTVV.